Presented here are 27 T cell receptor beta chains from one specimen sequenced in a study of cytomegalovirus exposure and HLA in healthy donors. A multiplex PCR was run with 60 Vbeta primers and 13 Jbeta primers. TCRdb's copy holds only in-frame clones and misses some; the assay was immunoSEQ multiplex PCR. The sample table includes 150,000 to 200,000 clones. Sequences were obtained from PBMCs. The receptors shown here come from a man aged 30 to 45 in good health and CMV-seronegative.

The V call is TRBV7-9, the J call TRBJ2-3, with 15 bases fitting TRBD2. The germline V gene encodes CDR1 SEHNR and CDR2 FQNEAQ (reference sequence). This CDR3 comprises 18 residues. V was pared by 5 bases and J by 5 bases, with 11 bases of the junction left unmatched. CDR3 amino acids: CASSMTGTSGRSGDTQYF. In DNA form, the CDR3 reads TGTGCCAGCAGCATGACCGGGACTAGCGGGAGGTCTGGAGATACGCAGTATTTT.

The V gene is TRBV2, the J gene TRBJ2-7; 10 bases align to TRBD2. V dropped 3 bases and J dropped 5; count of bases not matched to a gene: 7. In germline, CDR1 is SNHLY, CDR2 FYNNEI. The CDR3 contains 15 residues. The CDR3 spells CASSDSGRPSHEQYF. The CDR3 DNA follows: TGTGCCAGCAGTGATAGCGGGAGGCCATCCCACGAGCAGTACTTC.

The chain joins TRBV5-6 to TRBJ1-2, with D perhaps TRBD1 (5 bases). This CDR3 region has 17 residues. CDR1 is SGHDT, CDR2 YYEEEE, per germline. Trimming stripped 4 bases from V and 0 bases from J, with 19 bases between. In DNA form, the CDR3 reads TGTGCCAGCAGCCCCAGCCCTGTCAGGGCACCTAACTATGGCTACACCTTC. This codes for CASSPSPVRAPNYGYTF.

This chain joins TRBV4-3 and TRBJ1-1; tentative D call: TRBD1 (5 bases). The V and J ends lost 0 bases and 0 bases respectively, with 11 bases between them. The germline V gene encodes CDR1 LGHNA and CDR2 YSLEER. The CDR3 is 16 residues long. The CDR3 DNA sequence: TGCGCCAGCAGCCAAGATTATGCAGGGATGAACACTGAAGCTTTCTTT. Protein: CASSQDYAGMNTEAFF.

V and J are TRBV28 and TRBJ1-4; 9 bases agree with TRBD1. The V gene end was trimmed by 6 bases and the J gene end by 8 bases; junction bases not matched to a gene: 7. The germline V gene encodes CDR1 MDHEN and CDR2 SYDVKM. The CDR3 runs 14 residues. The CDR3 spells CASRGQGIREKLFF. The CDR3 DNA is TGTGCCAGCAGGGGACAGGGAATACGAGAAAAACTGTTTTTT.

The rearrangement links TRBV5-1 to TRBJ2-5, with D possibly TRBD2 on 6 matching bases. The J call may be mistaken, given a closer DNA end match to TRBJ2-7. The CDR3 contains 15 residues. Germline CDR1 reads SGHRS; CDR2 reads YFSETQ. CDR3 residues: CASSLVPSDPYEQYF. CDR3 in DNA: TGCGCCAGCAGCTTGGTACCTAGCGATCCCTACGAGCAGTACTTC.

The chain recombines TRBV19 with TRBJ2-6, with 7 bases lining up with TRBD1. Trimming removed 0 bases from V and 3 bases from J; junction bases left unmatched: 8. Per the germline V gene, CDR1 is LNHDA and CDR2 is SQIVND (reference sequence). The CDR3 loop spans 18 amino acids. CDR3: CASSIDPLGGLGANVLTF. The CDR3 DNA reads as TGTGCCAGTAGTATAGACCCCCTAGGGGGCCTTGGGGCCAACGTCCTGACTTTC.

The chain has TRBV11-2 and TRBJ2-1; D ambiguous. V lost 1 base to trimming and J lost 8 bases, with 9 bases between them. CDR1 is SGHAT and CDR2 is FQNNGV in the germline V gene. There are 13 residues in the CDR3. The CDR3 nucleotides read TGTGCCAGCAGCTTAGGGCAGTCATATGAGCAGTTCTTC. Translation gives CASSLGQSYEQFF. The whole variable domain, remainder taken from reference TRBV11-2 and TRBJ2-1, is EAGVAQSPRYKIIEKRQSVAFWCNPISGHATLYWYQQILGQGPKLLIQFQNNGVVDDSQLPKDRFSAERLKGVDSTLKIQPAKLEDSAVYLCASSLGQSYEQFFGPGTRLTVL.

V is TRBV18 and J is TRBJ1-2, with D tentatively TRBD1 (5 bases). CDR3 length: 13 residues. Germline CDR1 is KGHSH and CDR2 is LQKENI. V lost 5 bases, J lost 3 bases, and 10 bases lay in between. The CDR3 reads CASSTGSDYGYTF. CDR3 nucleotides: TGTGCCAGCTCAACAGGTTCTGACTATGGCTACACCTTC.

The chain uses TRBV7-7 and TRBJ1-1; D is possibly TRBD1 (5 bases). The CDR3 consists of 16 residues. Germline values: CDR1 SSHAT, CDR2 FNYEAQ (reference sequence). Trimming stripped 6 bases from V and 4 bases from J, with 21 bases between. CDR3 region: CASSVLNEDTGTEAFF. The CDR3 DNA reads TGTGCCAGCAGTGTCTTGAACGAGGACACCGGCACTGAAGCTTTCTTT.

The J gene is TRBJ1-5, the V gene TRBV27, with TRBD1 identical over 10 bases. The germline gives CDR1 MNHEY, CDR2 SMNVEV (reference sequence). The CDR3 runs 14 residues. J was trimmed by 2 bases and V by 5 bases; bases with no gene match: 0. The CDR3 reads CASSGTGGNQPQHF. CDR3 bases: TGTGCCAGCAGTGGGACAGGGGGCAATCAGCCCCAGCATTTT.

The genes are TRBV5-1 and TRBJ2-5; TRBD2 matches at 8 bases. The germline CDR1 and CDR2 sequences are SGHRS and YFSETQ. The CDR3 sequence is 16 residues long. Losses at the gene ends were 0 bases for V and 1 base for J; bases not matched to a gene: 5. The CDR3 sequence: CASSLAGSGAQETQYF. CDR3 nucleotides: TGCGCCAGCAGCTTGGCTGGTAGCGGGGCCCAAGAGACCCAGTACTTC.

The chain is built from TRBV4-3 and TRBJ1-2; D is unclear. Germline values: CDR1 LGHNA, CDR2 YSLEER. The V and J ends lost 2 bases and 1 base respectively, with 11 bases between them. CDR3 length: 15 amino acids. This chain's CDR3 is CASSQTSRVNYGYTF. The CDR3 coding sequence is TGCGCCAGCAGCCAAACGTCACGGGTTAACTATGGCTACACCTTC.

This CDR3 is CASSATSGFTAFF. CDR3 coding DNA: TGTGCCAGCAGCGCGACCTCAGGGTTCACAGCTTTCTTT. The chain employs TRBV11-3 and TRBJ1-1, with a weak D call TRBD1 (5 bases). The CDR3 is 13 amino acids. V was shortened by 5 bases and J by 10 bases, with 17 bases between the two germline ends. From germline, CDR1 is SGHNT and CDR2 YENEEA.

This CDR3 is CASSLEGVGYTF. The CDR3 bases are TGTGCCAGCAGCTTAGAGGGGGTCGGCTACACCTTC. The V and J genes are TRBV7-9 and TRBJ1-2; possible D gene TRBD1, 6 bases. There are 12 residues in the CDR3. V dropped 1 base and J dropped 8 bases, with 8 bases sitting between them. Germline values: CDR1 SEHNR, CDR2 FQNEAQ (reference sequence).

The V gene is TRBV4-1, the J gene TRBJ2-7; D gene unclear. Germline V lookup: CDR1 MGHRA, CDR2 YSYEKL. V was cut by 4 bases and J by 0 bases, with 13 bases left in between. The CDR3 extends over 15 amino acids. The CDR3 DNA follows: TGCGCCAGCAGCCCCATAGAGACACGCTCCTACGAGCAGTACTTC. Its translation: CASSPIETRSYEQYF.

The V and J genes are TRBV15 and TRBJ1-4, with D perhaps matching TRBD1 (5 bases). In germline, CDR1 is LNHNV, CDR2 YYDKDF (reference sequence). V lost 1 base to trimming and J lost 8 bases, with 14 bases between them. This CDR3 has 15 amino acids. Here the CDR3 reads CATSRVGGYREKLFF. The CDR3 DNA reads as TGTGCCACCAGCAGAGTGGGGGGGTACCGCGAAAAACTGTTTTTT.

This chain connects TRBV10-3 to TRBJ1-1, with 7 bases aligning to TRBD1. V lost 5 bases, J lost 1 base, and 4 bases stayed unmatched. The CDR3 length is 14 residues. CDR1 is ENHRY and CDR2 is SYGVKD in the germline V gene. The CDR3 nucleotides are TGTGCCATCAGTTGGGACAGCAAGAACACTGAAGCTTTCTTT. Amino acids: CAISWDSKNTEAFF.

This chain's CDR3 is CASSPDFNPGEKLFF. The CDR3 nucleotides are TGTGCCAGCTCACCTGACTTCAATCCCGGCGAAAAACTGTTTTTT. The chain combines TRBV18 with TRBJ1-4, with unresolved D. V lost 3 bases to trimming and J lost 8 bases, with 16 bases between them. Germline values: CDR1 KGHSH, CDR2 LQKENI. The length of the CDR3 is 15 residues.

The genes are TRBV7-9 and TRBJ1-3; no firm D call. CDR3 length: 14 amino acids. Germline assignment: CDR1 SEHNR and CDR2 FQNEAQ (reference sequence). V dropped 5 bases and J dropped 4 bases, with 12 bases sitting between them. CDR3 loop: CASSPAAGGNTIYF. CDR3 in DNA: TGTGCCAGCAGCCCCGCGGCGGGGGGAAACACCATATATTTT.

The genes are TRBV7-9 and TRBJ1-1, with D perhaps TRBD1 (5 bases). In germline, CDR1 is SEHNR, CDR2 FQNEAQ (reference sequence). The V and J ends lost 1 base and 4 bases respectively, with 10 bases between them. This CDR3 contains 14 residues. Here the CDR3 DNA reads TGTGCCAGCAGCTTAGAAGCCAGGGTCACTGAAGCTTTCTTT. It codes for CASSLEARVTEAFF.

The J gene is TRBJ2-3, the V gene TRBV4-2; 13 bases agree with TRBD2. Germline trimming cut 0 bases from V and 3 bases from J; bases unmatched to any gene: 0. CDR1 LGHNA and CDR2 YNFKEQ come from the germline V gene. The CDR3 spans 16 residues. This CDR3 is CASSQELAGGTDTQYF. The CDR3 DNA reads TGTGCCAGCAGCCAAGAACTAGCGGGAGGGACAGATACGCAGTATTTT.

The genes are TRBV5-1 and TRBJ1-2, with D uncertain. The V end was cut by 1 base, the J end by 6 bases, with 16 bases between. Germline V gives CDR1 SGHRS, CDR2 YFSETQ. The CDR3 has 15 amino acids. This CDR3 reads CASSLFVRAGDGYTF. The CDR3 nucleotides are TGCGCCAGCAGCTTGTTCGTCCGGGCCGGGGATGGCTACACCTTC.

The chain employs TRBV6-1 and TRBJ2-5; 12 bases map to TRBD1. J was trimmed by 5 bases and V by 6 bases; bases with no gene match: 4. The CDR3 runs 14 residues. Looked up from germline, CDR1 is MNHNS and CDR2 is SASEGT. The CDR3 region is CASRGQGARETQYF. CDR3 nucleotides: TGTGCCAGCAGGGGACAGGGGGCGAGGGAGACCCAGTACTTC.

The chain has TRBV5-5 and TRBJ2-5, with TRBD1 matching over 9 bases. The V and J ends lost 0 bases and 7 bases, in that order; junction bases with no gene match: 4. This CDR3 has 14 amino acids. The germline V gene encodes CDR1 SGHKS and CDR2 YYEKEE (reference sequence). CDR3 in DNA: TGTGCCAGCAGCTTGGTGGGACAGGGTGCGACCCAGTACTTC. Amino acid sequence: CASSLVGQGATQYF.

In DNA, the CDR3 is TGTGCCATCAGTGAATACAGGGACTATGGCTACACCTTC. This codes for CAISEYRDYGYTF. The chain joins TRBV10-3 to TRBJ1-2; D is possibly TRBD1 (6 bases). Trimming pared 3 bases from V and 3 bases from J, leaving 8 bases between. The CDR3 is 13 residues long. Germline-derived CDR1 and CDR2 are ENHRY and SYGVKD.

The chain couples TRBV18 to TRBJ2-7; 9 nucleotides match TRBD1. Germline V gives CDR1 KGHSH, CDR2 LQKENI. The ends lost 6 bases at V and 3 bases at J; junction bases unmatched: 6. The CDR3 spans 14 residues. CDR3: CASSLDRGRYEQYF. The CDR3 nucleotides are TGTGCCAGCTCTCTGGACAGGGGCCGCTACGAGCAGTACTTC.